These 17 T cell receptor beta chains were all obtained from the same sample, sequenced in a study of regulatory T cells in long-lasting Graves disease. Documented time point: newly diagnosed GD, antithyroid drugs for less than 3 months. Extracted RNA from PBMCs served as the source of the TCR library. To make TCR beta libraries, researchers used iRepertoire HTBI primers and Arm-PCR of CDR3 regions. TCRdb re-called the multiplex PCR reads with MiXCR, one entry per CDR3 protein. The sample contains some 500,000 distinct CDR3 sequences, 15% to 20% of which appear only once. The sample was also reused in another study, on T cells in Graves' hyperthyroidism and ophthalmopathy.

This sample comprised peripheral blood mononuclear cells (PBMCs), obtained at new diagnosis, from a patient treated with antithyroid drugs. The receptor set was obtained from a woman aged 40-65 years with Graves disease.

This clonotype was observed at least ten times. J is TRBJ2-1 and V is TRBV6-1; 8 nucleotides line up with TRBD2. CDR3 length equals 15 residues. CDR1 is MNHNS, CDR2 SASEGT, per germline. V shed 2 bases and J 2 bases; nucleotides not matched to a gene: 2. The CDR3 sequence: CASSEIAGPYNEQFF. Written as DNA, the CDR3 is TGTGCCAGCAGTGAAATAGCGGGGCCCTACAATGAGCAGTTCTTC.

The V gene is TRBV29-1, the J gene TRBJ2-2; no reliable D call. Trimming cost V 5 bases and J 5 bases, with 3 bases left between them. The CDR3 sequence is 10 residues long. CDR1 SQVTM and CDR2 ANQGSEA come from the germline V gene. CDR3 region: CSVWTGELFF. CDR3 nucleotides: TGCAGCGTTTGGACCGGGGAGCTGTTTTTT.

This clonotype was counted between two and nine times. At one boundary the junction diverges from the germline segment, which might be a read error. The chain employs TRBV5-1 and TRBJ1-4; D possibly corresponds to TRBD1 (5 bases). Germline-derived CDR1 and CDR2 are SGHRS and YFSETQ. The CDR3 length is 15 residues. The CDR3 DNA follows: TGTGCCAGCAGCTTGGGGCCAAACGGAGGGGAAAAACTGTTTTTT. Translated, it gives CASSLGPNGGEKLFF.

There are a few counts of this clonotype. This chain connects TRBV28 to TRBJ2-6; perhaps TRBD1 as D (5 bases). The CDR3 runs to 17 residues. Trimming took off 6 bases at V and 0 bases at J, with 15 bases between the two ends. Germline lookup yields CDR1 MDHEN and CDR2 SYDVKM. For the CDR3, the DNA is TGTGCCAGCAGCCTGACGGACATTCCCTCTGGGGCCAACGTCCTGACTTTC. It yields the protein CASSLTDIPSGANVLTF.

This clonotype was seen many times. The chain links TRBV12-3 or TRBV12-4 to TRBJ2-7; D is ambiguous. With 0 bases removed from V and 4 bases from J, the gap between germline ends came to 7 bases. This CDR3 comprises 13 residues. CDR3 region: CASSLAPRYEQYF. CDR3 sequence (DNA): TGTGCCAGCAGTTTAGCGCCGAGATACGAGCAGTACTTC.

As regards this clonotype: A read error may be the cause here, since a much bigger clone is one base away. This rearrangement joins TRBV12-3 or TRBV12-4 to TRBJ1-2; unclear D gene. V lost 5 bases and J 0 bases, leaving 13 bases between the germline ends. This CDR3 has 15 residues. CDR3 sequence: CASSRTSSSNYGYTF. CDR3 bases: TGTGCCAGCAGTCGGACGAGTAGCTCTAACTATGGCTACACCTTC.

The chain employs TRBV10-3 and TRBJ2-2; 8 bases match TRBD2. The CDR3 spans 16 residues. With 3 bases clipped from V and 4 bases from J, the junction kept 7 bases outside the gene matches. Germline CDR1 is ENHRY and CDR2 is SYGVKD. This CDR3 reads CAISESRGVGTGELFF. The DNA of the CDR3 is TGTGCCATCAGTGAATCGCGGGGGGTTGGCACCGGGGAGCTGTTTTTT.

The chain carries TRBV12-3 or TRBV12-4 and TRBJ2-7; either TRBD1 or TRBD2 may fit D (5 bases each). This CDR3 is 16 amino acids long. The V and J ends lost 2 bases and 0 bases respectively, with 14 bases between them. The CDR3: CASSLSGGGISYEQYF. As DNA, the CDR3 is TGTGCCAGCAGTTTAAGTGGGGGTGGAATCTCCTACGAGCAGTACTTC.

This sequence joins TRBV3-1 and TRBJ2-1; 10 bases map to TRBD1. V was pared by 7 bases and J by 9 bases, with 9 bases of the junction left unmatched. The germline V gene has CDR1 LGHDT and CDR2 YNNKEL (reference sequence). The CDR3 contains 14 residues. The CDR3 spells CASKPGQGQGEQFF. The CDR3 nucleotides read TGTGCCAGCAAACCGGGACAGGGGCAAGGTGAGCAGTTCTTC.

A few counts support this clonotype. The chain is built from TRBV6-1 and TRBJ1-4; no reliable D call. Germline V gives CDR1 MNHNS, CDR2 SASEGT. The CDR3 extends over 12 amino acids. V lost 0 bases, J lost 9 bases, and 5 bases lay in between. CDR3 bases: TGTGCCAGCAGTGAAGCGTCCCAAAAACTGTTTTTT. Amino acids: CASSEASQKLFF.

The table lists this clonotype with many counts. The chain joins TRBV7-3 to TRBJ2-2, with D possibly matching TRBD1 (5 bases). Germline V gene sequence: CDR1 SGHTA, CDR2 FQGTGA. The CDR3 is made up of 17 amino acids. V lost 1 base to trimming and J lost 4 bases, with 16 bases between them. The DNA of the CDR3 is TGTGCCAGCAGCTTAAATGGGCAGGGCGTGGGCACCGGGGAGCTGTTTTTT. Encoded protein: CASSLNGQGVGTGELFF.

CDR3 sequence (DNA): TGTGCCAGCATCCCTATTAGGGGGCTTGGAAACACCATATATTTT. It yields the protein CASIPIRGLGNTIYF. The rearrangement uses TRBV28 and TRBJ1-3; TRBD1 aligns across 7 bases. Germline CDR1 and CDR2: MDHEN and SYDVKM. The V segment lost 7 bases and the J segment 3 bases; nucleotides outside the gene matches: 9. This CDR3 contains 15 residues.

In this sample, this clonotype turned up many times. As DNA, the CDR3 is TGTGCCAGCAGTTCCCCGACTATATTGGAGACCCAGTACTTC. Its protein product is CASSSPTILETQYF. The chain uses TRBV12-3 or TRBV12-4 and TRBJ2-5; the D gene is possibly TRBD2 (5 bases). This CDR3 is 14 amino acids long. V lost 4 bases, J lost 5 bases, and 14 bases lay in between.

As concerns this clonotype: This sequence may be a read error, since a much larger clone differs from it by one base. The CDR3 reads CASNLIGERNTIYF. The CDR3, as DNA: TGTGCCAGCAATTTAATAGGGGAAAGGAACACCATATATTTT. The chain links TRBV28 to TRBJ1-3; maybe TRBD1 (5 bases). Germline loops: CDR1 MDHEN, CDR2 SYDVKM. This CDR3 has 14 residues.

This clonotype was detected many times. This chain links TRBV6-1 with TRBJ2-7; D is possibly TRBD1 (6 bases). V dropped 5 bases and J dropped 2 bases, with 13 bases sitting between them. There are 14 residues in the CDR3. Per germline, CDR1 MNHNS and CDR2 SASEGT. The CDR3 DNA reads as TGTGCCAGCAGTCAACTGGACAGCCCCTACGAGCAGTACTTC. As protein: CASSQLDSPYEQYF.

This clonotype has at least ten counts. The rearrangement links TRBV27 to TRBJ1-6, with D possibly being TRBD1 (5 bases). Trimming removed 2 bases from V and 6 bases from J, with 11 bases in between. Germline V lookup: CDR1 MNHEY, CDR2 SMNVEV (reference sequence). The CDR3 consists of 15 residues. CDR3 DNA: TGTGCCAGCAGTTTAGGGCAGGGATTTAATTCACCCCTCCACTTT. It is translated as CASSLGQGFNSPLHF.

This clonotype was recorded at least ten times. The gene calls are TRBV3-1 and TRBJ1-1; possible D gene TRBD1, 5 bases. The length of the CDR3 is 13 residues. V gave up 6 bases and J gave up 6 bases, with 14 bases separating them. The germline V gene encodes CDR1 LGHDT and CDR2 YNNKEL (reference sequence). The CDR3 DNA follows: TGTGCCAGCAGAATTAACCAGGGAGCTGAAGCTTTCTTT. Residues: CASRINQGAEAFF.